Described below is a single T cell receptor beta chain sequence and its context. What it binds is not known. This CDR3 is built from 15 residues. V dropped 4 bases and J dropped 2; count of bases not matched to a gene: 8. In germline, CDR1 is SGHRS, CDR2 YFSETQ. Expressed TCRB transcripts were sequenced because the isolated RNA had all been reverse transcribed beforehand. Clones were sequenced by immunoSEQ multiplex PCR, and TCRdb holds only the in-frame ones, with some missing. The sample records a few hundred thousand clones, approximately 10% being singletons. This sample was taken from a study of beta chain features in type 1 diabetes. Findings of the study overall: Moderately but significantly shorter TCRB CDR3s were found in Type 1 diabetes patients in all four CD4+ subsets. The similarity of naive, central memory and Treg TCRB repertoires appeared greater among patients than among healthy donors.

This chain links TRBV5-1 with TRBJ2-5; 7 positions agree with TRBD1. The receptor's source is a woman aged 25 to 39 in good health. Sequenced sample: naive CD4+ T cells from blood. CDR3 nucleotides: TGCGCCAGCAGCATCGGGACAGCTAAACAAGAGACCCAGTACTTC. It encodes CASSIGTAKQETQYF.